One sample yielded the 3 T cell receptor beta chains listed below, sequenced in a study of tumor-infiltrating lymphocytes in primary liver carcinoma. Taking about 18-30 mg of unsorted bulk tissue, the authors co-extracted RNA and DNA. The authors made TCR beta cDNA from 500 ng total RNA with a constant-region primer. Slightly modified ARM-PCR, run as three nested multiplex PCR rounds, produced the TCR beta libraries. TRBV1-TRBV30 forward and Cbeta reverse primers drove the first two roughly 10-cycle rounds. MiXCR, applied by TCRdb to the multiplex PCR reads, yields one record per CDR3 protein. The profile shows about 84,000 distinct CDR3 sequences, around 70% of them singletons. The sample was liver tumor tissue from sampling region 1. This sample's subset: tumor region T1, superior pole. These receptors were taken from a man in his forties with primary liver carcinoma and hepatitis B virus infection.

In the case of this clonotype: Since no conserved phenylalanine or tryptophan closes the CDR3, a read error is the likely cause. CDR3 sequence (DNA): TGTGCCAGCACCCGGACGGGGACAATCTATGAGCAGTTCCTC. It is translated as CASTRTGTIYEQFL. The chain uses TRBV11-2 and TRBJ2-1; tentative D call: TRBD1 (6 bases). Deletions cut 7 bases from V and 8 bases from J, with 18 bases between. This CDR3 has 14 residues. From germline, CDR1 is SGHAT and CDR2 FQNNGV.

This clonotype was counted once. At one boundary the junction diverges from the germline segment, which might be a read error. This rearrangement joins TRBV4-1 to TRBJ2-3; weak D call: TRBD2 (6 bases). The length of the CDR3 is 15 residues. Per the germline V gene, CDR1 is MGHRA and CDR2 is YSYEKL. CDR3 in DNA: TGCGCCAACAGCCAAGAGCATAGCGGCACAAATACGCAGTATTTT. Translating it yields CANSQEHSGTNTQYF.

Only a few counts were recorded for this clonotype. This chain joins TRBV7-3 and TRBJ2-2, with 9 bases lining up with TRBD2. The CDR3 length is 16 residues. Germline lookup yields CDR1 SGHTA and CDR2 FQGTGA. After removal of 4 bases from V and 4 bases from J, the junction contained 7 bases not matched to a gene. CDR3 sequence reads: CASSSAPSGVTGELFF. The CDR3 nucleotides read TGTGCCAGCAGCTCTGCGCCTAGCGGGGTCACCGGGGAGCTGTTTTTT. Combining the CDR3 with reference TRBV7-3 and TRBJ2-2 gives the whole variable domain GAGVSQTPSNKVTEKGKYVELRCDPISGHTALYWYRQSLGQGPEFLIYFQGTGAADDSGLPNDRFFAVRPEGSVSTLKIQRTERGDSAVYLCASSSAPSGVTGELFFGEGSRLTVL.